The sequence of this TCR beta chain was determined in a study of T-cell memory formation after mild COVID-19. CDR3 length: 13 residues. Germline CDR1 MNHNS, CDR2 SASEGT. Deletions cut 7 bases from V and 4 bases from J, with 13 bases between. It was 5'RACE with constant-segment primers that produced the TCR alpha and TCR beta cDNA libraries, which carried sample barcodes and UMIs. TCRdb re-analysed the 5' RACE reads in MiXCR, keeping a single row per CDR3 protein. The repertoire holds 300,000 to 350,000 distinct CDR3 sequences, with 14% as singletons. The chain is built from TRBV6-1 and TRBJ1-1; D is ambiguous. The clonotype originates from a man younger than 35 who had mild COVID-19 (a few samples of this study predate the infection). Cell type and time point are not known. The sequenced sample was PBMCs or a T cell subset sorted from them (not recorded which). The CDR3 spells CASIFRAGTEAFF. The CDR3 DNA sequence: TGTGCCAGCATCTTTCGTGCGGGCACTGAAGCTTTCTTT.